A selection of T cell receptor beta chains follows, all from one sample in a study of T cells in Graves' hyperthyroidism and ophthalmopathy. Via MiXCR, TCRdb re-called the multiplex PCR reads, giving one row per CDR3 protein. The table includes hundreds of thousands of distinct CDR3 sequences, 15% to 20% detected once. Material for sequencing was blood. The receptor source for this set is a woman younger than 30 with Graves' hyperthyroidism. Both conserved end residues are trimmed from each CDR3.

TRBV15	TRBJ1-5	ATRGLNSNQPQH
TRBV4-2	TRBJ1-1	ASSDGVNTEAF
TRBV28	TRBJ1-3	ASLTGGFSSGNTIY
TRBV19	TRBJ2-7	ASSTGITSSYEQY
TRBV6-2/TRBV6-3	TRBJ2-5	ASSYTGLHQETQY
TRBV11-2	TRBJ2-6	ASSLGTGSGANVLT
TRBV12-3/TRBV12-4	TRBJ2-7	ASSFGGLRGRNRYEQY
TRBV10-3	TRBJ1-1	AISESPANTEAF
TRBV2	TRBJ1-1	ASRIKRMRGEAF
TRBV10-2	TRBJ2-7	ASREAGGLYEQY
TRBV24-1	TRBJ1-5	ATSARGYQPQH
TRBV12-3/TRBV12-4	TRBJ1-1	ASTPDVRATEAF
TRBV29-1	TRBJ1-3	SVATRDIPGNTIY
TRBV6-5	TRBJ1-1	ASSLDRQGDTEAF
TRBV10-3	TRBJ1-2	AISESARGSDYGYT
TRBV18	TRBJ2-7	ASSPGSSYEQY
TRBV30	TRBJ2-5	AWQTRTSGYQETQY
TRBV20-1	TRBJ1-5	SAGGNGNQPQH
TRBV18	TRBJ1-1	ASSPVAGMGNTEAF
TRBV20-1	TRBJ2-7	SARRDRGYEQY
TRBV2	TRBJ1-2	ARGTGLINYGYT
TRBV28	TRBJ1-2	ASSTIGQGPYGYT
TRBV28	TRBJ1-2	ASSSQGNYGYT
TRBV7-8	TRBJ1-3	ASSTSDDSGNTIY
TRBV5-6	TRBJ1-1	ASRRVGGNTEAF
TRBV6-2/TRBV6-3	TRBJ2-5	ASSYVAGQETQY
TRBV6-1	TRBJ2-7	ASRGLAASYEQY
TRBV10-3	TRBJ1-6	ATPRTPGAGSPLH
TRBV12-3/TRBV12-4	TRBJ1-2	ASSSSERWGRGGYT
TRBV4-2	TRBJ1-1	ASSQSVGTEAF
TRBV6-5	TRBJ1-1	ASSSVDRNEAF
TRBV29-1	TRBJ1-2	SVVQGYGYT
TRBV5-1	TRBJ1-2	ASSLLYRDDGYT
TRBV4-2	TRBJ1-1	ASSQDRWEYKAF
TRBV6-2/TRBV6-3	TRBJ2-4	ASTKQGGKNIQY
TRBV12-3/TRBV12-4	TRBJ2-5	ASSLSFGGTQETQY
TRBV7-9	TRBJ2-5	ASSPPGGPPAQY
TRBV29-1	TRBJ1-2	SALGTGYT
TRBV11-2	TRBJ2-7	ASSVSGTSGGAYEQY
TRBV6-2/TRBV6-3	TRBJ1-2	ASSWKGDYGYT
TRBV12-3/TRBV12-4	TRBJ1-2	ASSGGTGVFRYT
TRBV11-2	TRBJ2-6	ASSLESGANVLT
TRBV12-3/TRBV12-4	TRBJ2-6	ASSFLPGKGSSGANVLT
TRBV6-4	TRBJ2-6	ASRPGPWTQHISGANVLT
TRBV10-1	TRBJ1-5	ASSLDEYQPQH
TRBV20-1	TRBJ2-2	SASGTKTGELF
TRBV25-1	TRBJ2-3	ASSASGTGGEDTQY
TRBV6-5	TRBJ2-4	ASSYAGGGINIQY
TRBV12-3/TRBV12-4	TRBJ2-5	ASSLNYRGETQY
TRBV4-1	TRBJ1-5	ASSHGQGIASNQPQH
TRBV11-2	TRBJ2-5	ASSLNLRDYKETQY
TRBV6-1	TRBJ1-5	ASSASRRNQPQH
TRBV4-1	TRBJ1-5	ASSQGGLRDSNQPQH
TRBV6-5	TRBJ2-5	ASSYSRGETQY
TRBV19	TRBJ1-2	ASSIDSTPLGYT
TRBV6-5	TRBJ2-1	ASSSRWRGGNEQF
TRBV28	TRBJ1-1	ASSGSGGRVGTEAF
TRBV11-2	TRBJ2-7	ASRRTGRHGQY
TRBV5-4	TRBJ2-6	ASSWPGGSGGASGANVLT
TRBV3-1	TRBJ2-7	ASSHLRWNRYEQY